This T cell receptor (beta chain) appears in the sequencing data of a study of cytomegalovirus exposure and HLA in healthy donors. All the people who gave samples were healthy bone marrow donors. A multiplex PCR was run with 60 Vbeta primers and 13 Jbeta primers. The data were produced by immunoSEQ multiplex PCR, yet TCRdb's version contains in-frame clones alone and is incomplete. The data show about 150,000 clones, about 75% seen once. Germline CDR1 and CDR2: MNHEY and SMNVEV (reference sequence). This CDR3 contains 15 residues. V shed 0 bases and J shed 0 bases, with 8 bases lying between them. Sequences were obtained from PBMCs. This clonotype was sampled from a male donor in good health and CMV-seronegative. This chain links TRBV27 with TRBJ1-1; D is ambiguous. In DNA form, the CDR3 reads TGTGCCAGCAGTTTATCGGCGGCCATGAACACTGAAGCTTTCTTT. This encodes CASSLSAAMNTEAFF.